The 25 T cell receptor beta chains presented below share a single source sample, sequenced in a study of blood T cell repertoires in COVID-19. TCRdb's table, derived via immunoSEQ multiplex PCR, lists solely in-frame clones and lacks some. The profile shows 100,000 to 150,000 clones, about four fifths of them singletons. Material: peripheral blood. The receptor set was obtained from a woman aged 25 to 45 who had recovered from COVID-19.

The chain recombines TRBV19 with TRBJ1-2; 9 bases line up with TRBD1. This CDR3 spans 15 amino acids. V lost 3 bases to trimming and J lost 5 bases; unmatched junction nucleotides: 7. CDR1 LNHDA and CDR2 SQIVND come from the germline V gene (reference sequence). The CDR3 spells CASSITGGAKYGYTF. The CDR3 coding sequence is TGTGCCAGTAGTATTACAGGGGGCGCGAAGTATGGCTACACCTTC.

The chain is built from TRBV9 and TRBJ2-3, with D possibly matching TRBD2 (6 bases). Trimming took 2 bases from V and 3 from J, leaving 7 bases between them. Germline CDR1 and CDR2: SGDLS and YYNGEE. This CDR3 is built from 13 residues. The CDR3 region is CASSVGGTDTQYF. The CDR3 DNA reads TGTGCCAGCAGCGTTGGGGGGACAGATACGCAGTATTTT.

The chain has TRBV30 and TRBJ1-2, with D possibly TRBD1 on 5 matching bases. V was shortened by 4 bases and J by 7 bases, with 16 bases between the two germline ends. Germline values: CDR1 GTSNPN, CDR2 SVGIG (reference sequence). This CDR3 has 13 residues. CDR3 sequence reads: CAWTDTSKGGYTF. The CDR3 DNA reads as TGTGCCTGGACGGACACTTCGAAGGGTGGCTACACCTTC. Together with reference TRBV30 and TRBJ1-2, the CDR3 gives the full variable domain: SQTIHQWPATLVQPVGSPLSLECTVEGTSNPNLYWYRQAAGRGLQLLFYSVGIGQISSEVPQNLSASRPQDRQFILSSKKLLLSDSGFYLCAWTDTSKGGYTFGSGTRLTVV.

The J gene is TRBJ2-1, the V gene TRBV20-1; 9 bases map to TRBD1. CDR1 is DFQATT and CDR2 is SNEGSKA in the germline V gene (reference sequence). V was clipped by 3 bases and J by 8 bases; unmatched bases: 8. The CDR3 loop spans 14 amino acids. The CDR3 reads CSASPTGGTDEQFF. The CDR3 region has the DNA TGCAGTGCTAGTCCCACAGGGGGCACCGATGAGCAGTTCTTC.

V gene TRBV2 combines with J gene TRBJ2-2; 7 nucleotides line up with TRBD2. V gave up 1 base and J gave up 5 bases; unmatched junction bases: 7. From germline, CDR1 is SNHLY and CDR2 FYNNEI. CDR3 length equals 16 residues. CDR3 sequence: CASSEVAGVPTGELFF. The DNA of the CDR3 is TGTGCCAGCAGTGAAGTCGCGGGAGTCCCAACCGGGGAGCTGTTTTTT.

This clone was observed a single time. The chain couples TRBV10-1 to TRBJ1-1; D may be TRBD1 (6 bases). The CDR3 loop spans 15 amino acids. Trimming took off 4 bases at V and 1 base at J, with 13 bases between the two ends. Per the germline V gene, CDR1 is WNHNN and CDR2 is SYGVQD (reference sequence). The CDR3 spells CASSGVRGANTEAFF. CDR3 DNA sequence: TGCGCCAGCAGTGGGGTCAGGGGCGCGAACACTGAAGCTTTCTTT.

The CDR3 region has the DNA TGTGCCAGCAGTTTTTCAGGGGGCAGGAATCAGCCCCAGCATTTT. This sequence encodes CASSFSGGRNQPQHF. This chain links TRBV28 with TRBJ1-5; TRBD1 matches 8 bases. The CDR3 length is 15 residues. J was trimmed by 4 bases and V by 3 bases; bases with no gene match: 5. CDR1 and CDR2 (germline): MDHEN, SYDVKM.

The CDR3, as DNA: TGTGCCAGCAGCTTATCAGGTGATAGCAATCAGCCCCAGCATTTT. Translating it yields CASSLSGDSNQPQHF. This chain connects TRBV5-6 to TRBJ1-5; D is unclear. Trimming removed 2 bases from V and 0 bases from J, with 9 bases in between. Germline V gene lookup returns CDR1 SGHDT and CDR2 YYEEEE. This CDR3 spans 15 amino acids.

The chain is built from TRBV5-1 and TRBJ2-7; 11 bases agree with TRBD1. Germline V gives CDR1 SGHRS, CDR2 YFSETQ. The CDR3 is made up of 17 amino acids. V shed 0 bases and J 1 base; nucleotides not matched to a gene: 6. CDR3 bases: TGCGCCAGCAGCTTGGAACGGACAGGGGGCGGGTCCTACGAGCAGTACTTC. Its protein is CASSLERTGGGSYEQYF.

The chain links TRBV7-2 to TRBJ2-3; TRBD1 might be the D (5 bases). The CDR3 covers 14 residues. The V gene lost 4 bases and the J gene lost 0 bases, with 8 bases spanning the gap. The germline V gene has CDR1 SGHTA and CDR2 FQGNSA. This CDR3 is CASSSTVSTDTQYF. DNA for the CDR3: TGTGCCAGCAGCTCGACAGTTAGCACAGATACGCAGTATTTT.

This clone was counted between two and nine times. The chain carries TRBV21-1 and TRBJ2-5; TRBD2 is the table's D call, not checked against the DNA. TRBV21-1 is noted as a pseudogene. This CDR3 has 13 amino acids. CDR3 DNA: TGTGCCAGCAGCAAACGGGGGAGCCGGGACCAGTACTTC. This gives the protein CASSKRGSRDQYF.

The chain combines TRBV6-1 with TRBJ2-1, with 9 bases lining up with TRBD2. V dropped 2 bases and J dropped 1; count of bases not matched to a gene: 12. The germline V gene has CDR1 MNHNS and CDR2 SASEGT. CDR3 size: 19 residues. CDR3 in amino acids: CASSETISLAGLSYNEQFF. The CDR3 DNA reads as TGTGCCAGCAGTGAAACTATCTCTCTAGCGGGACTTTCCTACAATGAGCAGTTCTTC.

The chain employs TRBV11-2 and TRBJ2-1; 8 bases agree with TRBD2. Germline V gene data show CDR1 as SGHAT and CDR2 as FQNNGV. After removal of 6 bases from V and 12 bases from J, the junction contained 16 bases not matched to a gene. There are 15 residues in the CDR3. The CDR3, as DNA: TGTGCCAGCAGACCTCCGGGACTAGAGCTCAAAGGGCAGTTCTTC. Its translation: CASRPPGLELKGQFF.

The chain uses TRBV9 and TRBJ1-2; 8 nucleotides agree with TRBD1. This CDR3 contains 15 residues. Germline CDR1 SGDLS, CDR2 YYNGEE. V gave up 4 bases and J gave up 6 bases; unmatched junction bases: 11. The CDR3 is CASSPFGQGSNGYTF. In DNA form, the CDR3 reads TGTGCCAGCAGCCCCTTTGGACAGGGTTCGAATGGCTACACCTTC.

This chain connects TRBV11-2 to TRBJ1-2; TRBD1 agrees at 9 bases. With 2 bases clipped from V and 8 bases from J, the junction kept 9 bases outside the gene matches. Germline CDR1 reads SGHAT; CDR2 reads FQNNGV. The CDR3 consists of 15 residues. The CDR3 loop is CASSLNQGQGGGYTF. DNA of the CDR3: TGTGCCAGCAGCTTAAACCAGGGACAGGGCGGCGGCTACACCTTC.

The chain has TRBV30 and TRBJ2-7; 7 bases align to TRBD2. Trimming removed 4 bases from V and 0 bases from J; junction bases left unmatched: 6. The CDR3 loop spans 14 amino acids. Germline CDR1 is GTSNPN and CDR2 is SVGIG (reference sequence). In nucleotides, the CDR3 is TGTGCCTGGAAGCCCGGGGGGTCCTCCTACGAGCAGTACTTC. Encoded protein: CAWKPGGSSYEQYF. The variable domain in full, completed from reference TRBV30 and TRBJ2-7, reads SQTIHQWPATLVQPVGSPLSLECTVEGTSNPNLYWYRQAAGRGLQLLFYSVGIGQISSEVPQNLSASRPQDRQFILSSKKLLLSDSGFYLCAWKPGGSSYEQYFGPGTRLTVT.

CDR3 amino acids: CASSDNRGKNQPQHF. The CDR3 bases are TGTGCCAGCAGTGATAACAGGGGGAAGAATCAGCCCCAGCATTTT. The V call is TRBV2, the J call TRBJ1-5; the match to TRBD1 covers 8 bases. From germline, CDR1 is SNHLY and CDR2 FYNNEI. There are 15 residues in the CDR3. With 3 bases clipped from V and 4 bases from J, the junction kept 5 bases outside the gene matches.

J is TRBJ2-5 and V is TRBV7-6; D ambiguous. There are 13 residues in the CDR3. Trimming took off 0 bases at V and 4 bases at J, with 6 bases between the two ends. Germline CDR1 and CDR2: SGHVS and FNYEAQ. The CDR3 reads CASSLAQRETQYF. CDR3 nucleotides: TGTGCCAGCAGCTTAGCACAAAGAGAGACCCAGTACTTC. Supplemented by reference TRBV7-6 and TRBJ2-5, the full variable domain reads GAGVSQSPRYKVTKRGQDVALRCDPISGHVSLYWYRQALGQGPEFLTYFNYEAQQDKSGLPNDRFSAERPEGSISTLTIQRTEQRDSAMYRCASSLAQRETQYFGPGTRLLVL.

The CDR3 sequence is CASSPQPGANYGYTF. The DNA for the CDR3 is TGTGCCAGCAGCCCCCAGCCGGGAGCTAACTATGGCTACACCTTC. The V and J genes are TRBV11-2 and TRBJ1-2; D unclear. Germline V gives CDR1 SGHAT, CDR2 FQNNGV. The length of the CDR3 is 15 residues. The V end was cut by 5 bases, the J end by 0 bases, with 13 bases between.

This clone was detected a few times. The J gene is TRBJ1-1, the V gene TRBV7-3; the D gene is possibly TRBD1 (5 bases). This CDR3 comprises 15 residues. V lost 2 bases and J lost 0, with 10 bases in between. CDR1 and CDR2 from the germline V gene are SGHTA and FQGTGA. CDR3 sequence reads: CASSLESRVNTEAFF. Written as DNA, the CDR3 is TGTGCCAGCAGCTTAGAGAGCAGGGTGAACACTGAAGCTTTCTTT.

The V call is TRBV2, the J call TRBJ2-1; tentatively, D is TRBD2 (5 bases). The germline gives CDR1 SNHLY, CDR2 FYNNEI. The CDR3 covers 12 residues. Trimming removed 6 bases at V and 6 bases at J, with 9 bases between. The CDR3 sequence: CASRYSGNEQFF. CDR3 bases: TGTGCCAGCAGATACAGCGGCAATGAGCAGTTCTTC.

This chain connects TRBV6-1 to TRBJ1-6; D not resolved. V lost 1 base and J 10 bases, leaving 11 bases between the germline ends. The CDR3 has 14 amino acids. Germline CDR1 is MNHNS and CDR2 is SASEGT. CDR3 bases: TGTGCCAGCAGTGAAGTTACTAGGAGATCACCCCTCCACTTT. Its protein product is CASSEVTRRSPLHF.

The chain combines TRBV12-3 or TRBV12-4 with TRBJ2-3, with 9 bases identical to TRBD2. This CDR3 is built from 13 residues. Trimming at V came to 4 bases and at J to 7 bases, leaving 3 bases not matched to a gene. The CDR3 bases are TGTGCCAGCAGTTGGCGGGAGGGCCATACGCAGTATTTT. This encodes CASSWREGHTQYF.

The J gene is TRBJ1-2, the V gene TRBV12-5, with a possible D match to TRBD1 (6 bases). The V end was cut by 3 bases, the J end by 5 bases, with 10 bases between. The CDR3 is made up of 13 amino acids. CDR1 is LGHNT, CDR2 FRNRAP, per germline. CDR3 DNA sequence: TGTGCTAGTGGTTTTGAGACAGGATATGGCTACACCTTC. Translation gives CASGFETGYGYTF.

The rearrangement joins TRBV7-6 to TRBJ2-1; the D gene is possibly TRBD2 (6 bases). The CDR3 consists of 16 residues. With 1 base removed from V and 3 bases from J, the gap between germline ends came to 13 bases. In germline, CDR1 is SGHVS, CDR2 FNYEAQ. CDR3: CASSLVLASLYNEQFF. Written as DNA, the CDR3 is TGTGCCAGCAGCTTAGTGCTAGCGTCACTCTACAATGAGCAGTTCTTC.